A selection of T cell receptor beta chains follows, all from one sample in a study of patients and donors after allogeneic stem cell transplantation. Using its own MiXCR run on the RT-PCR reads, TCRdb lists one record per CDR3 protein. Seen here are about 160,000 distinct CDR3 sequences, about 30% observed once, and the top ten hold 2.5% to 3.5%. The sequenced sample consisted of blood, either unsorted or a sorted T cell fraction (not recorded which). Receptor source: a human donor who was either an allogeneic HSCT recipient or a stem cell or donor lymphocyte infusion donor (not recorded which). It is not recorded whose cells these are; they may come from a transplant donor. Both conserved end residues are part of each CDR3. The order of the fields is clone size, J gene, V gene, D gene, CDR3 length, CDR3 protein, CDR3 DNA. A D gene is named only where the DNA matches it firmly. Expanded clones get a size class; other rows say once, few or many, or leave the size out.

size: NA; J: TRBJ2-3; V: TRBV5-1; D: NA; length: 14; CDR3: CASTGKDRTDTQYF; DNA: TGCGCCAGCACGGGGAAGGATCGCACAGATACGCAGTATTTT
size: NA; J: TRBJ1-1; V: TRBV7-9; D: NA; length: 15; CDR3: CASSRRENLGTEAFF; DNA: TGTGCCAGCAGCCGGAGGGAAAATCTTGGCACTGAAGCTTTCTTT
size: few; J: TRBJ2-7; V: TRBV4-3; D: NA; length: 15; CDR3: CASSPFSGPGYEQYF; DNA: TGCGCCAGCAGCCCTTTCTCGGGACCAGGCTACGAGCAGTACTTC
size: NA; J: TRBJ2-3; V: TRBV12-3/TRBV12-4; D: TRBD2; length: 15; CDR3: CASSLFSGGTDTQYF; DNA: TGTGCCAGCAGTTTATTTAGCGGGGGCACAGATACGCAGTATTTT
size: few; J: TRBJ2-7; V: TRBV25-1; D: TRBD2; length: 14; CDR3: CASSERTRGASQYF; DNA: TGTGCCAGCAGTGAAAGGACTAGAGGGGCGTCGCAGTACTTC
size: NA; J: TRBJ2-4; V: TRBV28; D: TRBD1; length: 14; CDR3: CATITGQGGNIQYF; DNA: TGTGCCACCATTACTGGACAGGGCGGAAACATTCAGTACTTC
size: NA; J: TRBJ2-1; V: TRBV19; D: TRBD1; length: 14; CDR3: CASSIGDRDNEQFF; DNA: TGTGCCAGTAGTATAGGGGACAGGGACAATGAGCAGTTCTTC
size: few; J: TRBJ1-1; V: TRBV18; D: TRBD1; length: 19; CDR3: CASSPTAGTGGFMNTEAFF; DNA: TGTGCCAGCTCACCCACAGCCGGGACAGGGGGCTTCATGAACACTGAAGCTTTCTTT
size: few; J: TRBJ1-6; V: TRBV15; D: NA; length: 13; CDR3: CATSRGFGSPLHF; DNA: TGTGCCACCAGCCGGGGATTTGGGTCACCCCTCCACTTT
size: NA; J: TRBJ1-2; V: TRBV29-1; D: TRBD1; length: 13; CDR3: CSVSLPGGYGYTF; DNA: TGCAGCGTTTCCCTACCAGGGGGCTATGGCTACACCTTC
size: few; J: TRBJ2-2; V: TRBV11-3; D: NA; length: 13; CDR3: CASSSKYTGELFF; DNA: TGTGCCAGCAGCTCTAAATACACCGGGGAGCTGTTTTTT
size: NA; J: TRBJ2-1; V: TRBV12-3/TRBV12-4; D: NA; length: 12; CDR3: CASSLMGVEQFF; DNA: TGTGCCAGCAGTTTGATGGGGGTTGAGCAGTTCTTC
size: few; J: TRBJ2-1; V: TRBV5-1; D: TRBD1; length: 16; CDR3: CASSLVDSLELGGSFF; DNA: TGCGCCAGCAGCTTGGTGGACAGTTTAGAGTTAGGGGGCTCGTTCTTC
size: few; J: TRBJ2-7; V: TRBV4-3; D: TRBD2; length: 15; CDR3: CASSQGASGRYEQYF; DNA: TGCGCCAGCAGCCAAGGAGCTAGCGGACGGTACGAGCAGTACTTC
size: few; J: TRBJ2-7; V: TRBV6-5; D: TRBD2; length: 16; CDR3: CASSSSGTSQLYEQYF; DNA: TGTGCCAGCAGTTCCTCCGGGACTAGTCAGTTGTACGAGCAGTACTTC
size: NA; J: TRBJ1-2; V: TRBV11-2; D: NA; length: 14; CDR3: CASSLLRGNYGYTF; DNA: TGTGCCAGCAGCTTACTCCGGGGTAACTATGGCTACACCTTC
size: NA; J: TRBJ2-1; V: TRBV3-1; D: NA; length: 14; CDR3: CASSSTTSWGEQFF; DNA: TGTGCCAGCAGCTCCACTACCTCCTGGGGTGAGCAGTTCTTC
size: NA; J: TRBJ2-4; V: TRBV10-3; D: TRBD1; length: 16; CDR3: CAISESTGQEGNIQYF; DNA: TGTGCCATCAGTGAGTCGACGGGACAGGAGGGAAACATTCAGTACTTC
size: NA; J: TRBJ2-2; V: TRBV19; D: TRBD2; length: 14; CDR3: CASSIGRDTGELFF; DNA: TGTGCCAGTAGTATCGGGAGGGACACCGGGGAGCTGTTTTTT
size: few; J: TRBJ2-3; V: TRBV29-1; D: TRBD1; length: 16; CDR3: CSVEAGQGFLADTQYF; DNA: TGCAGCGTTGAAGCGGGACAGGGGTTTTTGGCAGATACGCAGTATTTT
size: few; J: TRBJ1-2; V: TRBV24-1; D: NA; length: 15; CDR3: CATSDPDATNYGYTF; DNA: TGTGCCACCAGTGATCCGGACGCTACTAACTATGGCTACACCTTC
size: few; J: TRBJ2-1; V: TRBV5-6; D: TRBD1; length: 17; CDR3: CASSLGTGSYSYNEQFF; DNA: TGTGCCAGCAGCTTGGGGACAGGATCTTACTCCTACAATGAGCAGTTCTTC
size: NA; J: TRBJ2-3; V: TRBV6-5; D: NA; length: 13; CDR3: CASSNPGLDTQYF; DNA: TGTGCCAGCAGTAACCCGGGGCTAGATACGCAGTATTTT
size: NA; J: TRBJ2-1; V: TRBV7-9; D: TRBD2; length: 12; CDR3: CASSLDGTSKFF; DNA: TGTGCCAGCAGCTTAGATGGGACTAGTAAGTTCTTC
size: NA; J: TRBJ2-6; V: TRBV12-3/TRBV12-4; D: NA; length: 14; CDR3: CASSLGSGANVLTF; DNA: TGTGCCAGCAGTTTGGGGTCAGGGGCCAACGTCCTGACTTTC
size: NA; J: TRBJ2-3; V: TRBV12-3/TRBV12-4; D: TRBD2; length: 16; CDR3: CASSSLAGGLADTQYF; DNA: TGTGCCAGCAGTAGCCTAGCGGGAGGGCTGGCAGATACGCAGTATTTT
size: NA; J: TRBJ1-6; V: TRBV7-2; D: TRBD1; length: 14; CDR3: CASSEGQGLIILHF; DNA: TGTGCCAGCAGCGAGGGACAGGGCCTGATTATCCTCCACTTT
size: NA; J: TRBJ1-4; V: TRBV9; D: TRBD1; length: 16; CDR3: CASSVMPDRGAEKLFF; DNA: TGTGCCAGCAGCGTTATGCCGGACAGGGGGGCAGAAAAACTGTTTTTT
size: NA; J: TRBJ1-1; V: TRBV7-6; D: NA; length: 13; CDR3: CASRLRGNTEAFF; DNA: TGTGCCAGCAGGTTGAGGGGGAACACTGAAGCTTTCTTT
size: NA; J: TRBJ1-5; V: TRBV12-3/TRBV12-4; D: NA; length: 17; CDR3: CASSGDLRGTSNQPQHF; DNA: TGTGCCAGCAGTGGGGACTTACGAGGAACTAGCAATCAGCCCCAGCATTTT
size: NA; J: TRBJ2-2; V: TRBV6-5; D: NA; length: 14; CDR3: CASSYQQGTGELFF; DNA: TGTGCCAGCAGTTACCAACAGGGAACCGGGGAGCTGTTTTTT
size: few; J: TRBJ2-2; V: TRBV29-1; D: NA; length: 14; CDR3: CSVVLGANTGELFF; DNA: TGCAGCGTTGTATTGGGAGCCAACACCGGGGAGCTGTTTTTT
size: NA; J: TRBJ2-5; V: TRBV24-1; D: NA; length: 14; CDR3: CATSDSGGLETQYF; DNA: TGTGCCACCAGTGATTCAGGGGGGCTGGAGACCCAGTACTTC
size: NA; J: TRBJ2-5; V: TRBV14; D: NA; length: 15; CDR3: CASSQADDRQETQYF; DNA: TGTGCCAGCAGCCAGGCAGACGACAGGCAAGAGACCCAGTACTTC
size: NA; J: TRBJ2-7; V: TRBV24-1; D: NA; length: 16; CDR3: CATSDGLSSEIKEQYF; DNA: TGTGCCACCAGTGATGGTTTGTCTAGCGAGATAAAGGAGCAGTACTTC
size: NA; J: TRBJ1-1; V: TRBV10-3; D: TRBD1; length: 14; CDR3: CAISESNRGSEAFF; DNA: TGTGCCATCAGTGAGTCGAACAGGGGCAGTGAAGCTTTCTTT
size: few; J: TRBJ1-2; V: TRBV5-1; D: TRBD1; length: 15; CDR3: CASRPGGDYGYGYTF; DNA: TGCGCCAGCAGGCCAGGGGGGGATTACGGTTATGGCTACACCTTC
size: NA; J: TRBJ2-7; V: TRBV10-3; D: NA; length: 14; CDR3: CAIRGVPDSYEQYF; DNA: TGTGCCATCCGCGGAGTCCCGGACTCCTACGAGCAGTACTTC
size: NA; J: TRBJ2-5; V: TRBV7-8; D: TRBD1; length: 17; CDR3: CASSLAQGDRYQETQYF; DNA: TGTGCCAGCAGCTTAGCGCAAGGGGACAGGTACCAAGAGACCCAGTACTTC
size: NA; J: TRBJ2-6; V: TRBV12-3/TRBV12-4; D: NA; length: 14; CDR3: CASRRAAGANVLTF; DNA: TGTGCCAGCAGGCGGGCGGCTGGGGCCAACGTCCTGACTTTC
size: NA; J: TRBJ1-1; V: TRBV12-3/TRBV12-4; D: TRBD1; length: 13; CDR3: CASSPTGHTEAFF; DNA: TGTGCCAGCAGCCCGACAGGGCACACTGAAGCTTTCTTT
size: few; J: TRBJ1-2; V: TRBV20-1; D: NA; length: 13; CDR3: CSARYSNFYGYTF; DNA: TGCAGTGCTAGGTACTCAAACTTCTATGGCTACACCTTC
size: NA; J: TRBJ2-3; V: TRBV6-2/TRBV6-3; D: NA; length: 13; CDR3: CASSYAGINTQYF; DNA: TGTGCCAGCAGTTACGCTGGGATTAATACGCAGTATTTT
size: NA; J: TRBJ2-5; V: TRBV25-1; D: TRBD1; length: 16; CDR3: CASSALTGGPGETQYF; DNA: TGTGCCAGCAGTGCCCTTACAGGGGGTCCGGGTGAGACCCAGTACTTC
size: few; J: TRBJ2-5; V: TRBV12-3/TRBV12-4; D: NA; length: 13; CDR3: CASSPSGQETQYF; DNA: TGTGCCAGCAGTCCCTCAGGGCAGGAGACCCAGTACTTC